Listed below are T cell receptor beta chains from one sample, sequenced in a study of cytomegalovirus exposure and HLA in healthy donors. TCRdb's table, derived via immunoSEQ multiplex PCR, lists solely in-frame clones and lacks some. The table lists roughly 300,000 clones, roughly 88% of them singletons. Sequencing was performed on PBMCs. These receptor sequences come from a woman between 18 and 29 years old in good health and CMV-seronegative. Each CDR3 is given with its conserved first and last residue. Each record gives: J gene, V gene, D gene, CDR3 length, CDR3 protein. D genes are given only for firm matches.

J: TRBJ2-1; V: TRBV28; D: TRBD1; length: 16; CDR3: CASSLTGGASYNEQFF
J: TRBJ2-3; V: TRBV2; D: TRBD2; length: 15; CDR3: CASRRLAGGTDTQYF
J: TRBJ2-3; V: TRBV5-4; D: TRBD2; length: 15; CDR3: CASSWGLAGVDTQYF
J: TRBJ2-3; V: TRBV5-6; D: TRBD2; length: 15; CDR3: CAASGRSPSTDTQYF
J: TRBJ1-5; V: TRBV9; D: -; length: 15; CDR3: CASSVDTGLNQPQHF
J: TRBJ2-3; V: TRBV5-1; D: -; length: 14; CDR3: CASSLVGFTDTQYF
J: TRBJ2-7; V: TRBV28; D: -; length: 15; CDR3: CASSLGRHLGYEQYF
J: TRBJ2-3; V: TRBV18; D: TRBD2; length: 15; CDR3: CASSPPGLASDTQYF
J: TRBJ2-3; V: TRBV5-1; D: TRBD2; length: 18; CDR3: CASSFGSSGRLDTDTQYF
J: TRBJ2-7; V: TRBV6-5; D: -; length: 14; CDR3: CASSYGGPSYEQYF
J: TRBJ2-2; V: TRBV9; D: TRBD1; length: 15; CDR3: CASSGTGMNTGELFF
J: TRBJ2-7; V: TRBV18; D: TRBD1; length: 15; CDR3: CASSPQQGATDEQYF
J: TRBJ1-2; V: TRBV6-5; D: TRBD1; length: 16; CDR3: CASSYLRQGGVEGYTF
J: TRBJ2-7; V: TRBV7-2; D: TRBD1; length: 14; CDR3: CASSLRDRAIEQYF
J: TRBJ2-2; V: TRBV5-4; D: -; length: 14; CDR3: CASSSTGPAGELFF
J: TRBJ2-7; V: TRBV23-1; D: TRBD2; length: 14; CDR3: CASSQSRGSYEQYF
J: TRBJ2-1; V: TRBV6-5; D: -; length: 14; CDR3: CASSYSQGRNEQFF
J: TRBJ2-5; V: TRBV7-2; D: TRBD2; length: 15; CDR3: CASSWAGGPGETQYF
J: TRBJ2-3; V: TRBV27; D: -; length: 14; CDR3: CASSGEAVGDTQYF
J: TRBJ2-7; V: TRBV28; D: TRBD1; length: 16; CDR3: CASSDPRTGVTYEQYF
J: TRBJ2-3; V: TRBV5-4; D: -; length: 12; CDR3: CASSLDLDTQYF
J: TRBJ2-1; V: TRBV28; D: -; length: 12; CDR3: CASSSQGLGQFF
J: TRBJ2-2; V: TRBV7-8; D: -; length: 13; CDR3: CASSQRGAGELFF
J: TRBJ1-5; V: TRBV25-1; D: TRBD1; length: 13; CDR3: CASRGTGDQPQHF
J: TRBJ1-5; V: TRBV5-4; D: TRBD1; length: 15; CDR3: CASSFGTEPNQPQHF
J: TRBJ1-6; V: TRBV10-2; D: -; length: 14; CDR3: CASRGQPYNSPLHF
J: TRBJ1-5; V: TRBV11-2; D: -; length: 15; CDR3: CASSLEEQAYQPQHF
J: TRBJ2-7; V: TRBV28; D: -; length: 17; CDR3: CASSFPTRTGSSYEQYF
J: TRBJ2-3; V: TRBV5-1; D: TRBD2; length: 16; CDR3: CASSLDLAGPTDTQYF
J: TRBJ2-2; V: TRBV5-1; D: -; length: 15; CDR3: CASSFLSTHTGELFF
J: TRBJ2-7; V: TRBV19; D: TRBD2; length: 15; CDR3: CASSPGLAGVYEQYF
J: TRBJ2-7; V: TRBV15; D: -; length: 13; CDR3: CATSRAAGYEQYF
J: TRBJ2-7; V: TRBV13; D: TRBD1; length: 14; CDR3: CASSLGQGPGEQYF
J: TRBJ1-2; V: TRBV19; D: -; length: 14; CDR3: CASSTPHSISGYTF
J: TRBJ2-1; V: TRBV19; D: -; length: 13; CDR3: CASSDGTRYEQFF
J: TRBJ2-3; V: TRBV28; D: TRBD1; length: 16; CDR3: CASSPLRDRVTDTQYF
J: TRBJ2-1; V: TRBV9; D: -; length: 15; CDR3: CASSVAAASYNEQFF
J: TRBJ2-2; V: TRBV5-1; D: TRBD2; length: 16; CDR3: CASSRTTSGSTGELFF
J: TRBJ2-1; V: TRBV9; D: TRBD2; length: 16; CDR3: CASSGAGGHPYNEQFF
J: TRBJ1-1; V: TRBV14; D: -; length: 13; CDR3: CASSLTQGREAFF
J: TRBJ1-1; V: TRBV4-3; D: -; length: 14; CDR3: CASSQDTGNTEAFF
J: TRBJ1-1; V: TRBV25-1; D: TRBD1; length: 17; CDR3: CASSAEIRQGANTEAFF
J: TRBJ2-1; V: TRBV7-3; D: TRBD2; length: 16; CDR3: CASSLSGTSGYNEQFF
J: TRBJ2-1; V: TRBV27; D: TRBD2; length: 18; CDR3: CASSLLGSGASSYNEQFF